This T cell receptor (beta chain) was observed in a study of T cell responses to AZD1222 COVID-19 vaccine. Study conclusions and caveats: Donors skewed white British and female; clonal diversity was possibly underestimated. Among spike-specific TCRs, nearly half reportedly target unmutated variant regions.

Assay: immunoSEQ multiplex PCR; the TCRdb copy retains only in-frame clones and omits some. Among around 99,000 clones listed, roughly 92% were seen once. The CDR3 sequence is 13 residues long. Per germline, CDR1 SGHRS and CDR2 YFSETQ. The V end lost 0 bases, the J end lost 2 bases, and 5 bases lay between the germline ends. Details on this clone: Its antigen is not known. Other DNA sequences in the same sample also yield this CDR3.

The V gene is TRBV5-1, the J gene TRBJ1-1; D call uncertain. This clonotype was sampled from an adult in good health. The sample consisted of peripheral blood, taken on day 0 of AZD1222 vaccination. The CDR3 DNA is TGCGCCAGCAGCTTGGGCGGAAACACTGAAGCTTTCTTT. Translating gives CASSLGGNTEAFF.